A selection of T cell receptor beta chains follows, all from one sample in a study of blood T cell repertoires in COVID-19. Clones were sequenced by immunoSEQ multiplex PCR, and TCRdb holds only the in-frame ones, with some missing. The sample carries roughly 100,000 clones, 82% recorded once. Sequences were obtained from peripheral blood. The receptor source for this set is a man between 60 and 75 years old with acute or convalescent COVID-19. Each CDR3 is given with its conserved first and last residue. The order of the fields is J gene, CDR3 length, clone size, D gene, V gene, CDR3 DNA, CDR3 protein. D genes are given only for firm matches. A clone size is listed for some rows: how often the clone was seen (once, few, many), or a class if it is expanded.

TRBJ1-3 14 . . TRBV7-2 TGTGCCAGCAGCTTGTACAGCTCTGGAAACACCATATATTTT CASSLYSSGNTIYF
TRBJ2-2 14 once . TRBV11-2 TGTGCCAGCAGTATGCTTCGGGAGACCGGGGAGCTGTTTTTT CASSMLRETGELFF
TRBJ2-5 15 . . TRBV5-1 TGCGCCAGCACCGGACGGCAGGGGCAACAAGAGACCCAGTACTTC CASTGRQGQQETQYF
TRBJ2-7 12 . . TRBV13 TGTGCCAGCAGCAGGGACACCTACGAGCAGTACTTC CASSRDTYEQYF
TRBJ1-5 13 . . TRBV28 TGTGCCAGCAGTACCTCCAGGTATCAGCCCCAGCATTTT CASSTSRYQPQHF
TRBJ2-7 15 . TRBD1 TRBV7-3 TGTGCCAGCAGCCCTACAGGGGGCCCCAACTACGAGCAGTACTTC CASSPTGGPNYEQYF
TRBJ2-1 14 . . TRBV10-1 TGCGCCAGCAGTGGGCTAGCGAGATACAATGAGCAGTTCTTC CASSGLARYNEQFF
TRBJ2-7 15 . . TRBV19 TGTGCCAGCCGCCCCCGGGGTACACTCTCCTACGAGCAGTACTTC CASRPRGTLSYEQYF
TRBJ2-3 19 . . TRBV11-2 TGTGCCAGCAGCTTAGGGGCCCAGGACGGCAGGGCCGCGAATTATACGCAGTATTTT CASSLGAQDGRAANYTQYF
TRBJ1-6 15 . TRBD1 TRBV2 TGTGCCAGCAGTGGGACAGGGGGCCCCAATTCACCCCTCCACTTT CASSGTGGPNSPLHF
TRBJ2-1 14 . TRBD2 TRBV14 TGTGCCAGCGGAGCGGGAGTAGCCTACAATGAGCAGTTCTTC CASGAGVAYNEQFF
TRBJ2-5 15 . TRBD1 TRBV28 TGTGCCAGCAGTTACGGACAGGTGGTGGGGGAGACCCAGTACTTC CASSYGQVVGETQYF
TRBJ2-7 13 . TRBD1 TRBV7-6 TGTGCCAGCAGCTTCGGGACAGGATACGAGCAGTACTTC CASSFGTGYEQYF
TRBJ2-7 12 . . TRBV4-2 TGTGCCAGCAGTCAAGGAAGGGGCGAGCAGTACTTC CASSQGRGEQYF
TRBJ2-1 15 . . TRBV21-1 TGTGCCAGCAGCAATAGGTGCGGCCCTTACAATGAGCAGTTCTTC CASSNRCGPYNEQFF
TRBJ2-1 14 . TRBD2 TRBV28 TGTGCCAGCATCTTGACTAGCGGCTACAATGAGCAGTTCTTC CASILTSGYNEQFF